The following is a T cell receptor beta chain sequence with its context. Naive-designated CD8 cells lacked CD45RO, were positively enriched for CCR7, and omitted terminally differentiated effector memory CD45RA+ cells. V was shortened by 5 bases and J by 3 bases, with 26 bases between the two germline ends. The CDR3 extends over 18 amino acids. From germline, CDR1 is SGHVS and CDR2 FQNEAQ. This record comes from a study of shared clonotypes between healthy human individuals. Here immunoSEQ multiplex PCR was the method, and the copy in TCRdb shows in-frame clones only, minus some. The repertoire has some 2.1 million clones, 93% of them found once; the top ten carry over 1.5%.

This TCR derives from a man aged 18 to 30 in good health. Some clones in this sample may be carry-over from other donors' samples. Sequenced: naive CD8+ T cells from PBMCs. V is TRBV7-8 and J is TRBJ2-7; D is perhaps TRBD2 (6 bases). Here the CDR3 reads CASSASLAGGTENYEQYF. The DNA of the CDR3 is TGTGCCAGCAGCGCAAGTCTAGCTGGGGGGACCGAAAACTACGAGCAGTACTTC.